The sample holds many counts of the clone carrying this T cell receptor beta chain. Its specificity is unknown. This sample is drawn from a study of neurological immune-mediated disorders. Study results and caveats: In HTLV-1-associated myelopathy, TCR clonal expansion was greatest, and in multiple sclerosis it was least, below healthy controls. No expanded-clone CDR3 amino acid sequence recurred across subjects, suggesting private TCR-beta repertoires.

5'RACE employing 10-nucleotide random UMIs yielded the cDNA. TCRdb passed the 5' RACE reads through MiXCR, listing each CDR3 protein once. This sample has 35,000 or so distinct CDR3 sequences, with 12% to 15% found just once. Stored at -80 C, 2 million PBMCs were the source of the unsorted libraries. The ends lost 5 bases at V and 3 bases at J; junction bases unmatched: 7. There are 15 residues in the CDR3. CDR1 is SGHTA and CDR2 is FQGNSA in the germline V gene. Sequenced: PBMCs. The TCR was taken from a woman aged 45-65 years with HTLV-1-associated myelopathy (HAM/TSP). This sequence joins TRBV7-2 and TRBJ2-3, with 8 nucleotides matching TRBD1. CDR3: CASSVDRGFTDTQYF. CDR3 bases: TGTGCCAGCAGCGTAGACAGGGGTTTTACAGATACGCAGTATTTT.